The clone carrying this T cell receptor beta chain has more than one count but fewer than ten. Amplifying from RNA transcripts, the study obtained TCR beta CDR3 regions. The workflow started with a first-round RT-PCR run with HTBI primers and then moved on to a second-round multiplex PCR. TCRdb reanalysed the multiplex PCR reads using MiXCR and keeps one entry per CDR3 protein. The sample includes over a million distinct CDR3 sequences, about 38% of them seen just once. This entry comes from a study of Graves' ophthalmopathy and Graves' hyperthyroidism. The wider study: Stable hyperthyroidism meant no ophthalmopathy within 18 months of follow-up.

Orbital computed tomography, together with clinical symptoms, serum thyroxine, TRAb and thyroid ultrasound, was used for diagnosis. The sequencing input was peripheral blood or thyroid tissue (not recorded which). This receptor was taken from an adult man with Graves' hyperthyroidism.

This CDR3 reads CASSSLANSPLHF. DNA of the CDR3: TGTGCCAGCAGCTCGCTTGCGAATTCACCCCTCCACTTT. The chain carries TRBV7-9 and TRBJ1-6; D is unclear. The CDR3 has 13 residues. V lost 4 bases and J 7 bases, leaving 8 bases between the germline ends. Germline V CDR1 and CDR2: SEHNR, FQNEAQ (reference sequence).